A selection of T cell receptor beta chains follows, all from one sample in a study of post-analysis software for immune sequencing data. In TCRdb, the PCR reads were re-called with MiXCR into one record per CDR3 protein. The sample contains some 690,000 distinct CDR3 sequences, about 32% of which appear only once. The sequencing sample was made of blood. These receptors came from a girl under 18 with multiple sclerosis. Each CDR3 is given with its conserved first and last residue. A D gene is named only where the DNA matches it firmly. For some rows the clone size is stated as once, few or many, or as a class when expanded; others skip it.

TRBJ2-1,TRBV9,few,NA,CASSVADSLYNEQFF,TGTGCCAGCAGCGTAGCGGACAGCCTTTACAATGAGCAGTTCTTC
TRBJ2-6,TRBV6-1,few,TRBD1,CASSAFGTGYPAGANVLTF,TGTGCCAGCAGTGCCTTTGGGACAGGGTATCCGGCTGGGGCCAACGTCCTGACTTTC
TRBJ1-1,TRBV28,NA,NA,CASSRNRAEATEAFF,TGTGCCAGCAGTAGGAACAGGGCTGAGGCCACTGAAGCTTTCTTT
TRBJ2-1,TRBV7-2,many,TRBD2,CASSLGRGEQFF,TGTGCCAGCAGCCTGGGGAGGGGTGAGCAGTTCTTC
TRBJ2-7,TRBV14,NA,NA,CASSPRSRYEQYF,TGTGCCAGCAGCCCCCGATCGCGCTACGAGCAGTACTTC
TRBJ2-5,TRBV7-2,few,TRBD1,CASSLSYGTGRETQYF,TGTGCCAGCAGCTTAAGCTACGGGACAGGCCGAGAGACCCAGTACTTC
TRBJ2-1,TRBV14,NA,NA,CASSPTRGIQPQFF,TGTGCCAGCAGCCCCACGAGGGGGATCCAGCCCCAGTTCTTC
TRBJ2-5,TRBV10-3,NA,NA,CAITRAVEETQYF,TGTGCCATCACTCGGGCAGTTGAAGAGACCCAGTACTTC
TRBJ2-5,TRBV12-5,NA,TRBD1,CASGLALQGAGETQYF,TGTGCTAGTGGTTTGGCATTACAGGGGGCCGGAGAGACCCAGTACTTC
TRBJ1-1,TRBV4-3,NA,NA,CASSQATVEDEAFF,TGCGCCAGCAGCCAAGCGACCGTCGAAGATGAAGCTTTCTTT
TRBJ2-1,TRBV12-3/TRBV12-4,few,TRBD2,CASSQSGGPYNEQFF,TGTGCCAGCAGTCAGAGCGGGGGGCCATACAATGAGCAGTTCTTC
TRBJ2-3,TRBV15,once,NA,CATSRDGTYGTQYF,TGTGCCACCAGCAGAGATGGGACTTACGGTACGCAGTATTTT
TRBJ2-1,TRBV5-1,NA,NA,CASSLYESSYNEQFF,TGCGCCAGCAGCTTGTACGAGAGCTCCTACAATGAGCAGTTCTTC
TRBJ2-3,TRBV12-3/TRBV12-4,few,TRBD1,CASSLCGQGTDTQYF,TGTGCCAGCAGTTTATGCGGACAGGGAACAGATACGCAGTATTTT
TRBJ2-1,TRBV12-3/TRBV12-4,NA,NA,CASSFVSGNEQFF,TGTGCCAGCAGTTTCGTTAGCGGAAATGAGCAGTTCTTC
TRBJ1-6,TRBV6-5,few,TRBD1,CASSRGQAARSPLHF,TGTGCCAGCAGCCGCGGACAGGCCGCGCGTTCACCCCTCCACTTT
TRBJ2-4,TRBV3-1,few,NA,CASSLRGEGRDIQYF,TGTGCCAGCAGCCTAAGGGGGGAGGGAAGGGACATTCAGTACTTC
TRBJ2-3,TRBV7-2,NA,NA,CASSFRGSGSTDTQYF,TGTGCCAGCAGCTTCAGGGGTAGCGGCAGCACAGATACGCAGTATTTT
TRBJ2-3,TRBV29-1,NA,NA,CSVRGRHTDTQYF,TGCAGCGTAAGAGGACGGCACACAGATACGCAGTATTTT
TRBJ1-4,TRBV6-2/TRBV6-3,NA,NA,CASSRPLEEKLFF,TGTGCCAGCAGTCGCCCATTGGAGGAAAAACTGTTTTTT
TRBJ2-7,TRBV28,NA,NA,CASSPHERPYEQYF,TGTGCCAGCAGCCCCCATGAGCGACCCTACGAGCAGTACTTC
TRBJ2-1,TRBV20-1,NA,TRBD2,CSASGTSGGAGYEQFF,TGCAGTGCTAGCGGGACTAGCGGGGGGGCGGGGTATGAGCAGTTCTTC
TRBJ1-4,TRBV18,few,NA,CASSPGRREKLFF,TGTGCCAGCTCACCCGGACGGCGGGAAAAACTGTTTTTT
TRBJ1-6,TRBV10-3,NA,TRBD1,CAISESDRGRNSPLHF,TGTGCCATCAGTGAGTCTGACAGGGGCCGGAATTCACCCCTCCACTTT
TRBJ1-4,TRBV6-5,NA,NA,CASKPSLGANEKLFF,TGTGCCAGCAAGCCGTCTCTAGGGGCTAATGAAAAACTGTTTTTT
TRBJ2-5,TRBV9,NA,NA,CASSAHRDWETQYF,TGTGCCAGCAGCGCGCATAGGGATTGGGAGACCCAGTACTTC
TRBJ1-2,TRBV4-3,NA,NA,CASSPIAPVRGFRYGHTF,TGCGCCAGCAGCCCCATAGCTCCGGTTCGGGGGTTTCGGTATGGCCACACCTTC
TRBJ2-3,TRBV24-1,NA,TRBD1,CATRDRGRTDTQYF,TGTGCCACCAGGGACAGGGGACGCACAGATACGCAGTATTTT
TRBJ2-2,TRBV5-6,NA,TRBD1,CASSLQGAYGGELFF,TGTGCCAGCAGCTTACAGGGGGCGTATGGCGGGGAGCTGTTTTTT
TRBJ1-2,TRBV20-1,once,NA,CSARDSGPSYNYGYTF,TGCAGTGCTAGAGATTCGGGGCCGAGTTATAACTATGGCTACACCTTC
TRBJ2-5,TRBV12-3/TRBV12-4,many,TRBD2,CASATSGTEETQYF,TGTGCCAGCGCGACTAGCGGGACTGAAGAGACCCAGTACTTC
TRBJ2-3,TRBV27,NA,TRBD1,CASSLQRGLSSGTDTQYF,TGTGCCAGCAGTTTGCAGAGGGGGCTCTCATCGGGCACAGATACGCAGTATTTT
TRBJ2-5,TRBV6-1,few,TRBD2,CASSGVAGWQETQYF,TGTGCCAGCAGTGGCGTAGCGGGGTGGCAAGAGACCCAGTACTTC
TRBJ2-7,TRBV25-1,few,NA,CASSEFGLRSEQYF,TGTGCCAGCAGTGAATTCGGTTTACGGTCCGAGCAGTACTTC
TRBJ1-1,TRBV4-1,NA,NA,CASSAPGLPDGAFF,TGCGCCAGCAGCGCTCCGGGACTCCCCGATGGGGCTTTCTTT
TRBJ2-1,TRBV3-1,NA,NA,CASSQPAVAAYNEQFF,TGTGCCAGCAGCCAACCCGCAGTAGCGGCTTACAATGAGCAGTTCTTC
TRBJ2-2,TRBV12-3/TRBV12-4,NA,TRBD1,CASTIRGTGELFF,TGTGCCAGCACCATCAGGGGGACCGGGGAGCTGTTTTTT
TRBJ1-5,TRBV28,NA,TRBD1,CASSFAGTASNQPQHF,TGTGCCAGCAGTTTTGCTGGGACAGCCAGCAATCAGCCCCAGCATTTT
TRBJ2-5,TRBV15,NA,NA,CATSRRNQETQYF,TGTGCCACCAGCAGACGTAACCAAGAGACCCAGTACTTC
TRBJ2-1,TRBV5-1,NA,TRBD2,CASSLGVGSGRGNSYNEQFF,TGCGCCAGCAGCTTGGGGGTAGGTAGCGGGAGAGGGAACTCCTACAATGAGCAGTTCTTC
TRBJ1-2,TRBV29-1,NA,NA,CSVEGGLGGYGYTF,TGCAGCGTTGAGGGTGGACTGGGTGGCTATGGCTACACCTTC
TRBJ2-4,TRBV21-1,few,NA,CASSNVLRAEAKNIQYF,TGTGCCAGCAGCAACGTCCTCAGGGCGGAAGCCAAAAACATTCAGTACTTC
TRBJ2-7,TRBV4-3,few,TRBD2,CASSQDLSGRSHEQYF,TGCGCCAGCAGCCAAGATCTAAGCGGGAGGTCCCACGAGCAGTACTTC
TRBJ2-3,TRBV5-1,NA,TRBD2,CASSPSRGWGLAGESTDTQYF,TGCGCCAGCAGCCCGAGCCGGGGATGGGGGCTAGCGGGAGAATCGACAGATACGCAGTATTTT
TRBJ2-7,TRBV28,few,NA,CASSLPSNEQYF,TGTGCCAGCAGTTTACCCTCGAACGAGCAGTACTTC
TRBJ2-1,TRBV20-1,NA,TRBD2,CSARDPGRAFYEQFF,TGCAGTGCTAGAGATCCCGGGAGGGCCTTCTATGAGCAGTTCTTC
TRBJ1-1,TRBV20-1,few,NA,CSGIPSFSTSAFF,TGCAGTGGGATCCCCTCCTTTTCGACATCCGCTTTCTTT
TRBJ2-1,TRBV7-2,NA,TRBD2,CASRPTSGQYNEQFF,TGTGCCAGCAGGCCAACTAGCGGGCAGTACAATGAGCAGTTCTTC
TRBJ2-3,TRBV7-2,NA,TRBD1,CASSPIRRSGGAGDTQYF,TGTGCCAGCAGCCCGATTAGGAGATCAGGGGGCGCAGGGGATACGCAGTATTTT
TRBJ2-7,TRBV29-1,many,TRBD1,CSGRQGSYEQYF,TGCAGCGGCCGACAGGGCTCCTACGAGCAGTACTTC
TRBJ2-3,TRBV27,NA,NA,CASSLDRDQPQYF,TGTGCCAGCAGTTTAGACAGAGATCAGCCCCAGTATTTT